Sequencing of this TCR beta chain was carried out in a study of human T cells and chemical hapten exposure. Overall study: The sensitizing agent was 2% DPC, placed on 2 cm by 2 cm of upper inner arm skin.

The CDR3 contains 12 residues. The germline CDR1 and CDR2 sequences are ENHRY and SYGVKD. Trimming shortened V by 10 bases and J by 1 base, and 10 bases separated the two germline ends. The time point is: pre-sensitization, week 0. Specified treatment: therapeutic diphenylcyclopropenone sensitization with weekly scalp DPC. Blood draws preceded each patch test application. This clonotype was seen just once. From the RACE reads, TCRdb called clonotypes with MiXCR, one entry per CDR3 protein. The sample carries more than 250,000 distinct CDR3 sequences, about 9% recorded once. Specimen: whole blood, collected in connection with sensitization to the hapten diphenylcyclopropenone (DPC). The chain couples TRBV10-3 to TRBJ1-1; possible D gene TRBD1, 5 bases. The receptor was derived from a woman in her thirties or forties with alopecia areata. Some clones in this sample may be carry-over from other donors' samples. The CDR3 loop reads CATVDRNTEAFF. CDR3 DNA: TGTGCCACCGTAGACAGGAACACTGAAGCTTTCTTT.